This record looks at one T cell receptor beta chain sequence and its context. This specimen belongs to a study of blood T cell repertoires in COVID-19. About the research overall: T cells, B-cell-depleted T cells, or PBMCs supplied cDNA or gDNA.

Germline CDR1 is MNHEY and CDR2 is SMNVEV (reference sequence). The CDR3 consists of 13 residues. V shed 6 bases and J shed 1 base, with 7 bases lying between them. Assay used: immunoSEQ multiplex PCR; TCRdb lists only in-frame clones, some missing. Among about 240,000 clones listed, 70% to 80% were seen once. The sample consisted of peripheral blood. The V gene is TRBV27, the J gene TRBJ1-3, with D unresolved. The source of this sequence is a woman of 80 years or more with acute or convalescent COVID-19. The CDR3, as DNA: TGTGCCAGCAGACAGAGATCTGGAAACACCATATATTTT. As protein: CASRQRSGNTIYF.